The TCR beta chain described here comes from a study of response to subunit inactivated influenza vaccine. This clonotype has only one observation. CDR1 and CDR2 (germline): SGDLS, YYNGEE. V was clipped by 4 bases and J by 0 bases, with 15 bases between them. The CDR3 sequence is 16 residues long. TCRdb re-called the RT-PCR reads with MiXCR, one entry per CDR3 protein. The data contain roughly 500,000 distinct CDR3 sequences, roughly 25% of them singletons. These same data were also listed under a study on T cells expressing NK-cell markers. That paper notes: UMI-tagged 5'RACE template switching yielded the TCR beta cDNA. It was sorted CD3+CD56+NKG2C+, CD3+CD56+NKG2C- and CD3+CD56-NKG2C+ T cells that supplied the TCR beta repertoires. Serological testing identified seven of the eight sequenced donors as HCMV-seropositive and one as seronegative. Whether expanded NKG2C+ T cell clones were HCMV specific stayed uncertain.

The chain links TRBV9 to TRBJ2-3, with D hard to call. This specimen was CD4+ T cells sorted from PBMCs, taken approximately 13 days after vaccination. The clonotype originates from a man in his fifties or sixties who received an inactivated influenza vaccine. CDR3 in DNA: TGTGCCAGCAGCCCGCGAGTTACCGGAAGCACAGATACGCAGTATTTT. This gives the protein CASSPRVTGSTDTQYF.